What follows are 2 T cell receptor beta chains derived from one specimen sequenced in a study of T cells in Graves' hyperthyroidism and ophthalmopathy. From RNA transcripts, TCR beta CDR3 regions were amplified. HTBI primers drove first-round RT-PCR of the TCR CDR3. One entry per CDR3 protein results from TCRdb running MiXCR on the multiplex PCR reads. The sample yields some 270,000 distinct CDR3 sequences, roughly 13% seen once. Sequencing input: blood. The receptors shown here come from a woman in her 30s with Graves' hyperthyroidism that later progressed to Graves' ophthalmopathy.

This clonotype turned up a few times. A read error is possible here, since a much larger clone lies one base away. The CDR3 coding sequence is TGTGCCAGCAGCGGGACAGGGGGGATCATGAACACTGAAGCTTTCTTT. Protein sequence: CASSGTGGIMNTEAFF. This chain links TRBV6-1 with TRBJ1-1; 11 bases are a match to TRBD1. Trimming removed 6 bases from V and 0 bases from J; junction bases left unmatched: 6. Germline V gene sequence: CDR1 MNHNS, CDR2 SASEGT. The CDR3 sequence is 16 residues long.

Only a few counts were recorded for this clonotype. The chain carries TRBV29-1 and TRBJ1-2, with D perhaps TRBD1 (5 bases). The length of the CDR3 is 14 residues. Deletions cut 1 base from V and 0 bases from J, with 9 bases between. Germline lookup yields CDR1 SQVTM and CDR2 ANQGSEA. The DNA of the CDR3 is TGCAGCGTTGAAGGGATGACAGCTAACTATGGCTACACCTTC. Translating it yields CSVEGMTANYGYTF.